This T cell receptor (beta chain) is from a study of blood T cell repertoires in COVID-19. Study-level information: The origin of the acute and convalescent COVID-19 samples was the United States, Italy and Spain. PBMCs, B-cell-depleted T cells, or T cells were the source of the cDNA or gDNA that made up the material.

In the authors' workflow: Reference gene primer amplification gave nucleated cell count estimates. TCRdb keeps only in-frame clones here, not all; method: immunoSEQ multiplex PCR. Clone size and the V and J calls come from that table; the DNA yielded D and trimming. The sample consists of more than 95,000 clones, around 70% of them appearing once. CDR1 is SGHRS and CDR2 is YFSETQ in the germline V gene. V shed 7 bases, J shed 2 bases, and the junction held 3 bases outside the gene matches. The CDR3 runs to 12 residues. V usage is TRBV5-1 and J usage is TRBJ2-7; the match to TRBD1 covers 7 bases. Sequenced input: peripheral blood. This sequence originates from a man aged 60-69 years with acute or convalescent COVID-19. This CDR3 reads CASGDRAYEQYF. The CDR3 region has the DNA TGCGCCAGCGGGGACAGAGCCTACGAGCAGTACTTC. The full variable domain, with the rest looked up from reference TRBV5-1 and TRBJ2-7, is KAGVTQTPRYLIKTRGQQVTLSCSPISGHRSVSWYQQTPGQGLQFLFEYFSETQRNKGNFPGRFSGRQFSNSRSEMNVSTLELGDSALYLCASGDRAYEQYFGPGTRLTVT.